This record looks at one T cell receptor beta chain sequence and its context. Its antigen remains unidentified. Germline-derived CDR1 and CDR2 are MNHNS and SASEGT. CDR3 length: 16 amino acids. V was clipped by 2 bases and J by 2 bases, with 15 bases between them. This specimen belongs to a study of T cell responses to AZD1222 COVID-19 vaccine. Overall study results and limits: In all cases, repertoires were sampled only after the peak T cell response. Elevations in Spike-specific TCR breadth and depth followed administration of two AZD1222 doses.

Measured with immunoSEQ multiplex PCR; TCRdb has only the in-frame clones, and not every one. The table includes fewer than 180,000 clones, about 93% detected once. This chain links TRBV6-1 with TRBJ1-2; tentative D call: TRBD1 (5 bases). The sequence was collected from an adult in good health. The material sequenced was peripheral blood, taken on day 0 of AZD1222 vaccination. The CDR3 sequence is CASSEPHDRSNYGYTF. The CDR3 bases are TGTGCCAGCAGTGAACCTCATGACAGAAGCAACTATGGCTACACCTTC.